This TCR beta chain was sequenced for a study of CD8 T cells in Susac syndrome. Concerning this clonotype itself: Its matching antigen is unknown.

Broader study findings: The study recognized that its TCR sequencing and HLA analysis covered a relatively small number of individuals.

This CDR3 region has 13 residues. The V and J ends lost 7 bases and 9 bases, in that order; junction bases with no gene match: 10. Treatment-naive patients with stable or active relapsing-remitting disease served as multiple sclerosis controls. Random-hexamer reverse transcription was applied to roughly 0.5 to 1 ug RNA. TCRdb analysed the immunoSEQ multiplex PCR reads with MiXCR anew, one entry per CDR3 protein. This sample has around 160,000 distinct CDR3 sequences, with roughly 94% found just once. The specimen was CD4+ T cells from PBMCs. The receptor was derived from a human donor with multiple sclerosis. The chain combines TRBV12-3 or TRBV12-4 with TRBJ1-1; 8 positions match TRBD1. This CDR3 is CASTTHWDRQAFF. CDR3 nucleotides: TGTGCCAGCACCACCCACTGGGACAGGCAAGCTTTCTTT.